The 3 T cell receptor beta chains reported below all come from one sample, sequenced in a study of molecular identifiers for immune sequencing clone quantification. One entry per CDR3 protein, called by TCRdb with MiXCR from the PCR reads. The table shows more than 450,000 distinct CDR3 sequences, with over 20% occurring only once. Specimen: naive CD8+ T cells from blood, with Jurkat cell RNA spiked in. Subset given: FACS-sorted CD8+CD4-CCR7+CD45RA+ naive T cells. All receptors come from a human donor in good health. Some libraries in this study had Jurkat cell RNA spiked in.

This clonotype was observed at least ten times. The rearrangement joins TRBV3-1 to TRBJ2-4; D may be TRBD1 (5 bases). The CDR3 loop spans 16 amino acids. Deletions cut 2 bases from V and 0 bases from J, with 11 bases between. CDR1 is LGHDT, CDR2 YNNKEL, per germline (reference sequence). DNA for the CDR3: TGTGCCAGCAGCCAACCGGACACCATAGCCAAAAACATTCAGTACTTC. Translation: CASSQPDTIAKNIQYF.

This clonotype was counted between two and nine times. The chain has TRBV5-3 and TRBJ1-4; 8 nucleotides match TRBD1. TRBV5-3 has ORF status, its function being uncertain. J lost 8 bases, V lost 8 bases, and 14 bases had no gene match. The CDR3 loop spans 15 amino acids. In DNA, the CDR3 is TGTGCCAGCAGCCGCGGACAGGGAAGTCAAGAAAAACTGTTTTTT. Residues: CASSRGQGSQEKLFF.

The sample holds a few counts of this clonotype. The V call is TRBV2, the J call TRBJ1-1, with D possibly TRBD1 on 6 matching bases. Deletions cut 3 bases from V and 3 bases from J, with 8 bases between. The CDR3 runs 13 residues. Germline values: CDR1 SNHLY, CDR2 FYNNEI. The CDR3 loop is CASSEAGDTEAFF. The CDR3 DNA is TGTGCCAGCAGTGAGGCAGGGGACACTGAAGCTTTCTTT. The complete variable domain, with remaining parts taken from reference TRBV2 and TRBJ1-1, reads EPEVTQTPSHQVTQMGQEVILRCVPISNHLYFYWYRQILGQKVEFLVSFYNNEISEKSEIFDDQFSVERPDGSNFTLKIRSTKLEDSAMYFCASSEAGDTEAFFGQGTRLTVV.